This TCR beta chain was obtained from a study of OX40 agonist ivuxolimab in advanced cancers. Study details: Males comprised roughly four fifths of the group, whose mean age was about 61 years (range roughly 20 to 85). Overall study results and limits: Expanded peripheral T cells had an undetermined antigen specificity. Expanded clones were, on average, more numerous among CD8+ T cells than CD4+. Clonal expansion in partial responders at 0.1-3.0 mg/kg ranked among the lowest.

Of note for this clone: Its antigen is still unknown.

Germline-derived CDR1 and CDR2 are MGHRA and YSYEKL. V lost 3 bases, J lost 2 bases, and 14 bases stayed unmatched. This CDR3 has 19 residues. Assay: immunoSEQ multiplex PCR; the TCRdb copy retains only in-frame clones and omits some. The sample records 60,000 to 75,000 clones, 85% to 95% being singletons. The starting material was CD4+ or CD8+ T cells sorted from blood, obtained in a trial of the OX40 agonist ivuxolimab. The sequence derives from an adult with an advanced solid tumor such as melanoma, head and neck, liver or kidney cancer. The rearrangement uses TRBV4-1 and TRBJ2-3, with TRBD2 matching over 10 bases. CDR3 in amino acids: CASSQVALAGVKFTDTQYF. The CDR3 DNA is TGCGCCAGCAGCCAGGTCGCCCTAGCGGGAGTAAAATTCACAGATACGCAGTATTTT.